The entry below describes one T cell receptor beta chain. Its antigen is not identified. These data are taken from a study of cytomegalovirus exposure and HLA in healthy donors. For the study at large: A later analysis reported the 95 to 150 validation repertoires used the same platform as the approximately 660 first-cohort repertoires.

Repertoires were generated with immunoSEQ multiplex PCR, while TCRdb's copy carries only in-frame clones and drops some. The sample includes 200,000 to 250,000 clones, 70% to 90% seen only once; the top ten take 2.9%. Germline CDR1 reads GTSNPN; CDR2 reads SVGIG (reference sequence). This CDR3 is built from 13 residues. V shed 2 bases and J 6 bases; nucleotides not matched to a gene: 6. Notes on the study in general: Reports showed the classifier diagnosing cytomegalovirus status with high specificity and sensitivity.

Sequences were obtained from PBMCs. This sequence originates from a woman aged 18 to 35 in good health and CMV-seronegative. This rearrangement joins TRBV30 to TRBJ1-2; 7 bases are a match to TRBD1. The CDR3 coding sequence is TGTGCCTGGAGTACCTCCGGGACAGATGGCTACACCTTC. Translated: CAWSTSGTDGYTF.